Detailed here is one T cell receptor beta chain. Antigen specificity is unknown. These data are taken from a study of blood T cells in healthy people across ages. Study conclusions and caveats: A strong correlation between TCR beta diversity and naive T cell percentage was seen. Across the age range, TCR beta diversity per million T cells fell in a roughly linear way.

Alongside a J-beta primer mix, a sample-barcoded 5' primer served in a second PCR lasting about 7 to 11 cycles. Each cDNA molecule, via a template-switch adaptor with 12 random nucleotides, was tagged. Using its own MiXCR run on the 5' RACE reads, TCRdb lists one record per CDR3 protein. Of around 320,000 distinct CDR3 sequences in the sample, 25% to 30% were seen once. The CDR3 has 15 residues. Germline V lookup: CDR1 DFQATT, CDR2 SNEGSKA (reference sequence). Unmatched junction bases numbered 8, after V lost 0 bases and J lost 3 bases. The sample was blood. This TCR was sampled from a woman between 70 and 85 years old in good health. The V call is TRBV20-1, the J call TRBJ2-7; 7 nucleotides match TRBD1. CDR3 DNA sequence: TGCAGTGCTAGAGACAGAAGGGGGCTGGTCTACGAGCAGTACTTC. Translated: CSARDRRGLVYEQYF.